A single T cell receptor beta chain is shown here with its context. The CDR3 is made up of 15 amino acids. Germline loops: CDR1 MNHEY, CDR2 SVGAGI. The V gene lost 0 bases and the J gene lost 6 bases, with 12 bases spanning the gap. TCRdb re-called the 5' RACE reads through MiXCR, storing one row per CDR3 protein. This sample has around 82,000 distinct CDR3 sequences; under 15% occur once, and the top ten carry about 0.59%. The sample is drawn from a study of early T cells in non-severe SARS-CoV-2 infection. The rearrangement uses TRBV6-5 and TRBJ1-5, with D perhaps TRBD1 (5 bases). The TCR sequence derives from an adult who was a healthcare worker with PCR-confirmed SARS-CoV-2 infection or an uninfected control (not recorded which). The specimen was whole blood. CDR3 residues: CASSYSPGNSQPQHF. In DNA form, the CDR3 reads TGTGCCAGCAGTTACTCCCCAGGGAATAGTCAGCCCCAGCATTTT.